The 9 T cell receptor beta chains listed next were all sequenced from one sample in a study of cytomegalovirus exposure and HLA in healthy donors. Generated by immunoSEQ multiplex PCR, the TCRdb table keeps only in-frame clones and is missing some. Of some 250,000 clones in the sample, around 90% were seen once. The sample was PBMCs. The source of these receptors is a woman under 30 in good health and CMV-seronegative.

J is TRBJ1-5 and V is TRBV10-3; TRBD1 might be the D (6 bases). Deletions cut 3 bases from V and 7 bases from J, with 13 bases between. Germline loops: CDR1 ENHRY, CDR2 SYGVKD. The CDR3 has 14 residues. The CDR3 region is CAISDRDNEQPQHF. The CDR3 nucleotides read TGTGCCATCAGTGACCGGGACAACGAACAGCCCCAGCATTTT.

The chain couples TRBV5-1 to TRBJ1-4; the D gene is possibly TRBD1 (6 bases). The germline V and J ends were trimmed by 2 bases and 8 bases, with 16 bases remaining between them. Germline V gene lookup returns CDR1 SGHRS and CDR2 YFSETQ. This CDR3 contains 15 residues. CDR3 DNA: TGCGCCAGCAGCTTCGACGGGGGGCAAGGCGAAAAACTGTTTTTT. Translated, it gives CASSFDGGQGEKLFF.

The chain employs TRBV11-2 and TRBJ1-1; 7 nucleotides agree with TRBD1. The CDR3 extends over 13 amino acids. Germline values: CDR1 SGHAT, CDR2 FQNNGV. V shed 3 bases, J shed 6 bases, and the junction held 4 bases outside the gene matches. DNA for the CDR3: TGTGCCAGCAGCTTTCCCGGGACAGCTGAAGCTTTCTTT. Translated: CASSFPGTAEAFF.

The V call is TRBV2, the J call TRBJ2-1; 8 bases are shared with TRBD2. V was pared by 6 bases and J by 7 bases, with 14 bases of the junction left unmatched. Germline CDR1 reads SNHLY; CDR2 reads FYNNEI. This CDR3 is built from 16 residues. In DNA form, the CDR3 reads TGTGCCAGCAGCGCGTCAGGGACTAGGGTAGGGAATGAGCAGTTCTTC. Its translation: CASSASGTRVGNEQFF.

The V gene is TRBV7-9, the J gene TRBJ2-7, with 8 bases that match TRBD1. After removal of 5 bases from V and 5 bases from J, the junction contained 5 bases not matched to a gene. The CDR3 spans 13 residues. CDR1 is SEHNR and CDR2 is FQNEAQ in the germline V gene (reference sequence). The CDR3 is CASSRGQVDEQYV. The DNA of the CDR3 is TGTGCCAGCAGCCGGGGACAGGTTGACGAGCAGTACGTC.

The chain recombines TRBV5-1 with TRBJ2-7; a weak D match, TRBD1 (6 bases). Looked up from germline, CDR1 is SGHRS and CDR2 is YFSETQ. The CDR3 is made up of 14 amino acids. Trimming removed 5 bases from V and 6 bases from J, with 18 bases in between. CDR3 sequence reads: CASRPTGSFGEQYF. DNA for the CDR3: TGCGCCAGCAGACCGACAGGCTCCTTCGGCGAGCAGTACTTC.

There are a few counts of this clone. V is TRBV19 and J is TRBJ1-6; D is unresolved. Per the germline V gene, CDR1 is LNHDA and CDR2 is SQIVND (reference sequence). The V and J ends lost 5 bases and 9 bases respectively, with 11 bases between them. The CDR3 has 13 amino acids. CDR3 DNA sequence: TGTGCCAGTAGTCCCCACATTGGTTCACCCCTCCACTTT. Translation gives CASSPHIGSPLHF.

The J gene is TRBJ2-3, the V gene TRBV10-1; 9 nucleotides line up with TRBD1. After removal of 6 bases from V and 2 bases from J, the junction contained 6 bases not matched to a gene. The CDR3 extends over 15 amino acids. Germline V gene sequence: CDR1 WNHNN, CDR2 SYGVQD (reference sequence). CDR3 sequence: CASSLGQGYTDTQYF. CDR3 nucleotides: TGCGCCAGCAGCCTGGGACAGGGATACACAGATACGCAGTATTTT.

J is TRBJ2-2 and V is TRBV27; tentatively, D is TRBD2 (6 bases). CDR3 size: 14 residues. The germline V and J ends were trimmed by 7 bases and 2 bases, with 11 bases remaining between them. Germline V gene sequence: CDR1 MNHEY, CDR2 SMNVEV (reference sequence). In DNA form, the CDR3 reads TGTGCCAGCACTAGACTAGGAAACACCGGGGAGCTGTTTTTT. Its translation is CASTRLGNTGELFF.